These 13 T cell receptor beta chains originate from one sample sequenced in a study of CD8+CD57+ T cells in acquired aplastic anemia. The use of genomic DNA as template underpinned the TCR beta VDJ and CDR3 profiling. MiXCR, applied by TCRdb to the reads, yields one record per CDR3 protein. The repertoire holds 160,000 or so distinct CDR3 sequences, with roughly 50% as singletons. Only patients with CD8+CD57+ cell expansion on flow cytometry were chosen for sequencing. The sample comprised sorted CD4+, CD8+, or CD8+CD57+ T cells (not recorded which) from PBMCs. The origin of the receptors is a human donor with aplastic anemia.

The CDR3 here is CSVVGGGAPDEQYF. The CDR3 nucleotides are TGCAGCGTTGTTGGAGGGGGCGCCCCCGACGAGCAGTACTTC. The V and J genes are TRBV29-1 and TRBJ2-7; D might be TRBD1 (7 bases). The germline CDR1 and CDR2 sequences are SQVTM and ANQGSEA. V dropped 4 bases and J dropped 5 bases, with 18 bases sitting between them. CDR3 length equals 14 residues.

In nucleotides, the CDR3 is TGTGCCAGTAGACTTCGGACAGGAACAGATACGCAGTATTTT. Its translation is CASRLRTGTDTQYF. The chain carries TRBV19 and TRBJ2-3; 7 bases are a match to TRBD1. The germline V gene has CDR1 LNHDA and CDR2 SQIVND (reference sequence). The length of the CDR3 is 14 residues. After removal of 6 bases from V and 3 bases from J, the junction contained 6 bases not matched to a gene.

The chain employs TRBV2 and TRBJ1-4; 7 bases are shared with TRBD1. The J segment lost 7 bases and the V segment lost 4 bases, leaving 0 bases of the junction unmatched. The CDR3 is 12 residues long. Germline CDR1 is SNHLY and CDR2 is FYNNEI. The CDR3 spells CASSGQGEKLFF. CDR3 in DNA: TGTGCCAGCAGTGGACAGGGTGAAAAACTGTTTTTT.

The gene calls are TRBV5-1 and TRBJ2-7; no firm D call. V lost 5 bases, J lost 3 bases, and 12 bases lay in between. The germline V gene has CDR1 SGHRS and CDR2 YFSETQ. There are 13 residues in the CDR3. Here the CDR3 reads CASSDERIYEQYF. CDR3 nucleotides: TGCGCCAGCAGTGACGAGCGAATCTACGAGCAGTACTTC.

The gene calls are TRBV7-8 and TRBJ1-5, with D unclear. Germline V lookup: CDR1 SGHVS, CDR2 FQNEAQ. Trimming shortened V by 5 bases and J by 6 bases, and 8 bases separated the two germline ends. CDR3 length equals 12 residues. CDR3 in amino acids: CASSRLAQPQHF. CDR3 coding DNA: TGTGCCAGCAGCCGCCTGGCTCAGCCCCAGCATTTT.

The chain carries TRBV12-3 or TRBV12-4 and TRBJ1-5; 8 bases line up with TRBD1. With 8 bases clipped from V and 4 bases from J, the junction kept 4 bases outside the gene matches. The CDR3 runs to 13 residues. CDR3 sequence (DNA): TGTGCCAGCCTTCAGGGGGCTAATCAGCCCCAGCATTTT. Translating gives CASLQGANQPQHF.

The CDR3: CASSLRQFRPNEQFF. The DNA of the CDR3 is TGTGCCAGCAGCTTGAGACAATTCAGGCCCAATGAGCAGTTCTTC. The gene calls are TRBV5-8 and TRBJ2-1, with D unclear. Germline lookup yields CDR1 SGHTS and CDR2 YDEGEE. Trimming took 1 base from V and 6 from J, leaving 14 bases between them. The CDR3 contains 15 residues.

The genes are TRBV7-2 and TRBJ1-1; D unresolved. From germline, CDR1 is SGHTA and CDR2 FQGNSA. This CDR3 is 13 amino acids long. The ends were cut back, 6 bases at V and 0 bases at J, with 8 bases in the middle. The CDR3 region has the DNA TGTGCCAGCAGGCTACAGTTGAACACTGAAGCTTTCTTT. Translation gives CASRLQLNTEAFF.

This clonotype has only a few counts. The rearrangement links TRBV7-9 to TRBJ1-1, with 8 bases aligning to TRBD1. There are 13 residues in the CDR3. V was pared by 3 bases and J by 8 bases, with 5 bases of the junction left unmatched. From germline, CDR1 is SEHNR and CDR2 FQNEAQ (reference sequence). Here the CDR3 reads CASSFGRGLEAFF. Here the CDR3 DNA reads TGTGCCAGCAGCTTCGGCAGGGGGCTGGAAGCTTTCTTT.

This clonotype was recorded many times. Germline is not matched at one junction end, which may reflect a read error. The V gene is TRBV7-7, the J gene TRBJ2-3; 8 bases are shared with TRBD1. CDR1 is SSHAT, CDR2 FNYEAQ, per germline (reference sequence). CDR3 length: 15 residues. In DNA, the CDR3 is TGTGCTAGCAGCTTCCAGGGGGCCCTCACAGATACGCAGTATTTT. Protein sequence: CASSFQGALTDTQYF.

This clonotype was seen many times. V is TRBV4-1 and J is TRBJ2-5, with D possibly being TRBD2 (6 bases). Trimming stripped 1 base from V and 4 bases from J, with 10 bases between. The CDR3 contains 14 residues. Germline V gene lookup returns CDR1 MGHRA and CDR2 YSYEKL. CDR3 protein: CASSQAPAGETQYF. The CDR3, as DNA: TGCGCCAGCAGCCAAGCTCCAGCGGGAGAGACCCAGTACTTC.

The chain uses TRBV2 and TRBJ1-1; D is uncertain. Trimming took off 1 base at V and 4 bases at J, with 10 bases between the two ends. Germline values: CDR1 SNHLY, CDR2 FYNNEI. This CDR3 has 14 residues. The CDR3 loop is CASSEGGSGTEAFF. The CDR3 DNA sequence: TGTGCCAGCAGTGAAGGCGGTTCGGGCACTGAAGCTTTCTTT.

The table lists this clonotype with many counts. V is TRBV20-1 and J is TRBJ1-1, with no clear D. V was pared by 6 bases and J by 4 bases, with 12 bases between. CDR1 is DFQATT and CDR2 is SNEGSKA in the germline V gene (reference sequence). This CDR3 comprises 12 residues. The CDR3 DNA reads as TGCAGTGCACAGAGAAGCCCCACTGAAGCTTTCTTT. Translation gives CSAQRSPTEAFF.